These 23 T cell receptor beta chains originate from one sample sequenced in a study of blood T cell repertoires in COVID-19. The assay was immunoSEQ multiplex PCR, and TCRdb's table has in-frame clones only and misses some. The sample includes some 230,000 clones, around four fifths of them seen just once. Sequenced sample: PBMCs or T cells enriched from blood (not recorded which). These receptors all come from a man aged 35-49 years who had recovered from COVID-19.

V and J are TRBV6-5 and TRBJ1-2; 10 positions match TRBD1. This CDR3 comprises 15 residues. Germline CDR1 and CDR2: MNHEY and SVGAGI. After removal of 6 bases from V and 4 bases from J, the junction contained 8 bases not matched to a gene. CDR3 protein: CASRLTGGPPYGYTF. Written as DNA, the CDR3 is TGTGCCAGCAGGTTGACAGGGGGCCCCCCCTATGGCTACACCTTC.

The V gene is TRBV7-3, the J gene TRBJ2-1; D gene uncertain. Per germline, CDR1 SGHTA and CDR2 FQGTGA. V dropped 1 base and J dropped 16 bases, with 17 bases sitting between them. CDR3 size: 13 residues. CDR3 nucleotide sequence: TGTGCCAGCAGCTTAAATCTCGCCCACCCCTACTTCTTC. Protein: CASSLNLAHPYFF.

This chain uses TRBV11-2 with TRBJ1-3; D gene unclear. CDR1 is SGHAT, CDR2 FQNNGV, per germline. Between the trimmed V and J ends, which lost 1 base and 9 bases, there was a span of 4 bases. This CDR3 is 11 amino acids long. CDR3 nucleotides: TGTGCCAGCAGCTTAGGGAGCACCATATATTTT. Residues: CASSLGSTIYF.

This clone was seen just once. The chain links TRBV7-9 to TRBJ2-3; TRBD1 matches at 12 bases. Germline V gene sequence: CDR1 SEHNR, CDR2 FQNEAQ (reference sequence). The CDR3 totals 15 residues. V trimming: 5 bases; J trimming: 4 bases; junction bases outside the gene matches: 4. The CDR3 region has the DNA TGTGCCAGCAGCCAGGGGACAGGGGGCTCAGATACGCAGTATTTT. Its translation: CASSQGTGGSDTQYF. Filled out from reference TRBV7-9 and TRBJ2-3, the complete variable domain reads DTGVSQNPRHKITKRGQNVTFRCDPISEHNRLYWYRQTLGQGPEFLTYFQNEAQLEKSRLLSDRFSAERPKGSFSTLEIQRTEQGDSAMYLCASSQGTGGSDTQYFGPGTRLTVL.

The chain is built from TRBV4-3 and TRBJ2-1; D might be TRBD2 (5 bases). The germline V gene has CDR1 LGHNA and CDR2 YSLEER. V lost 1 base, J lost 0 bases, and 10 bases lay in between. This CDR3 has 16 amino acids. Here the CDR3 DNA reads TGCGCCAGCAGCCAAGTGTCGGGGAGCTCCTACAATGAGCAGTTCTTC. Its translation is CASSQVSGSSYNEQFF.

The chain joins TRBV28 to TRBJ2-7; the D gene is possibly TRBD1 (5 bases). The CDR3 loop spans 13 amino acids. The V gene lost 6 bases and the J gene lost 6 bases, with 15 bases spanning the gap. Looked up from germline, CDR1 is MDHEN and CDR2 is SYDVKM. DNA for the CDR3: TGTGCCAGCAGGGGAAACGGACAAACCGAGCAGTACTTC. Translation gives CASRGNGQTEQYF.

The chain joins TRBV18 to TRBJ2-2; possibly TRBD1 for D (6 bases). This CDR3 has 17 residues. V lost 1 base, J lost 0 bases, and 12 bases lay in between. Germline V gene data show CDR1 as KGHSH and CDR2 as LQKENI. The CDR3 bases are TGTGCCAGCTCACCACTTATGGACAGCGCGAACACCGGGGAGCTGTTTTTT. Protein: CASSPLMDSANTGELFF.

V is TRBV11-3 and J is TRBJ2-7; perhaps TRBD2 as D (6 bases). Trimming took off 5 bases at V and 7 bases at J, with 18 bases between the two ends. The germline CDR1 and CDR2 sequences are SGHNT and YENEEA. This CDR3 is built from 14 residues. The CDR3 sequence is CASSKGPGSREQYF. The CDR3, as DNA: TGTGCCAGCAGCAAGGGACCCGGGAGTCGGGAGCAGTACTTC.

A single count supports this clone. The chain links TRBV3-1 (or the pseudogene TRBV3-2) to TRBJ2-3, with D uncertain. The CDR3 contains 13 residues. V dropped 5 bases and J dropped 4 bases, with 10 bases sitting between them. Germline V gives CDR1 LGHDT, CDR2 YNNKEL (reference sequence). As DNA, the CDR3 is TGTGCCAGCAGCTTGCGTATGGCAGATACGCAGTATTTT. This gives the protein CASSLRMADTQYF.

The chain uses TRBV20-1 and TRBJ1-2; 7 positions match TRBD1. This CDR3 is 11 amino acids long. Germline assignment: CDR1 DFQATT and CDR2 SNEGSKA (reference sequence). With 4 bases clipped from V and 8 bases from J, the junction kept 4 bases outside the gene matches. The CDR3 here is CSATGQRGYTF. CDR3 DNA: TGCAGTGCTACGGGACAGCGAGGCTACACCTTC.

V and J are TRBV30 and TRBJ2-5; 8 bases align to TRBD2. The V and J ends lost 2 bases and 5 bases, in that order; junction bases with no gene match: 7. This CDR3 contains 14 residues. In germline, CDR1 is GTSNPN, CDR2 SVGIG (reference sequence). CDR3 residues: CAWSTGGAGETQYF. CDR3 DNA: TGTGCCTGGAGTACCGGGGGGGCCGGGGAGACCCAGTACTTC.

The chain is built from TRBV7-2 and TRBJ1-1; the match to TRBD1 covers 9 bases. This CDR3 is built from 17 residues. The germline gives CDR1 SGHTA, CDR2 FQGNSA. J lost 3 bases, V lost 4 bases, and 12 bases had no gene match. CDR3: CASSSPTGGGRDTEAFF. CDR3 nucleotides: TGTGCCAGCAGCTCCCCGACAGGGGGAGGTCGGGACACTGAAGCTTTCTTT.

J is TRBJ1-5 and V is TRBV7-3; D is possibly TRBD1 (6 bases). CDR3 size: 13 residues. Trimming pared 9 bases from V and 5 bases from J, leaving 14 bases between. Germline V gene lookup returns CDR1 SGHTA and CDR2 FQGTGA. The CDR3 DNA is TGTGCCAGTTCTGGGGGGGGCGATCAGCCCCAGCATTTT. It specifies CASSGGGDQPQHF.

The gene calls are TRBV28 and TRBJ1-3; D not certain. The length of the CDR3 is 13 residues. Germline CDR1 reads MDHEN; CDR2 reads SYDVKM. V lost 7 bases, J lost 4 bases, and 11 bases lay in between. In DNA, the CDR3 is TGTGCCAGCACCACAACCCTCGGAAACACCATATATTTT. This encodes CASTTTLGNTIYF.

This sequence joins TRBV19 and TRBJ2-3, with 9 bases that match TRBD2. Germline V gene sequence: CDR1 LNHDA, CDR2 SQIVND (reference sequence). V dropped 3 bases and J dropped 8; count of bases not matched to a gene: 9. The length of the CDR3 is 15 residues. CDR3 bases: TGTGCCAGTAGTATCCGGCTAGCGGGGAGTGGTACGCAGTATTTT. Translating it yields CASSIRLAGSGTQYF.

The CDR3 DNA follows: TGTGCCAGCAGCGCGAGGACTAGCGGGGGGCGCACAGATACGCAGTATTTT. The encoded protein is CASSARTSGGRTDTQYF. The chain couples TRBV9 to TRBJ2-3; 14 bases agree with TRBD2. This CDR3 comprises 17 residues. Germline V gene data show CDR1 as SGDLS and CDR2 as YYNGEE. The ends lost 3 bases at V and 1 base at J; junction bases unmatched: 4.

V gene TRBV11-2 combines with J gene TRBJ2-7, with D perhaps matching TRBD2 (6 bases). Trimming pared 8 bases from V and 1 base from J, leaving 12 bases between. The CDR3 is 13 amino acids. Germline CDR1 SGHAT, CDR2 FQNNGV. The CDR3 sequence is CASGLGTSYEQYF. Here the CDR3 DNA reads TGTGCCAGCGGGCTTGGGACTTCCTACGAGCAGTACTTC.

CDR3 bases: TGTGCCACCAGTGATTCCGGGACTAGCGGGGCCGTTCAAGAGACCCAGTACTTC. It codes for CATSDSGTSGAVQETQYF. The genes are TRBV24-1 and TRBJ2-5; TRBD2 matches 13 bases. Germline V gene data show CDR1 as KGHDR and CDR2 as SFDVKD. CDR3 size: 18 residues. V dropped 2 bases and J dropped 2; count of bases not matched to a gene: 7.

V gene TRBV2 combines with J gene TRBJ1-5, with D possibly being TRBD1 (5 bases). Trimming left V 5 bases short and J 7 bases short, with 15 bases between. Germline lookup yields CDR1 SNHLY and CDR2 FYNNEI. This CDR3 spans 14 amino acids. The CDR3 coding sequence is TGTGCCAGCAGTAAAGGGGCAGGGAGGCAGCCCCAGCATTTT. This translates into CASSKGAGRQPQHF. Full variable domain (missing parts from reference TRBV2 and TRBJ1-5): EPEVTQTPSHQVTQMGQEVILRCVPISNHLYFYWYRQILGQKVEFLVSFYNNEISEKSEIFDDQFSVERPDGSNFTLKIRSTKLEDSAMYFCASSKGAGRQPQHFGDGTRLSIL.

The gene calls are TRBV7-9 and TRBJ2-1, with 11 bases lining up with TRBD2. The CDR3 is made up of 16 amino acids. Trimming cost V 2 bases and J 2 bases; bases outside gene matches: 2. The germline CDR1 and CDR2 sequences are SEHNR and FQNEAQ (reference sequence). The CDR3 protein is CASSLFSGGAYNEQFF. The DNA for the CDR3 is TGTGCCAGCAGCTTATTTAGCGGGGGGGCCTACAATGAGCAGTTCTTC.

This clone appeared once. V gene TRBV5-1 combines with J gene TRBJ2-5; D is possibly TRBD1 (5 bases). V was trimmed by 0 bases and J by 0 bases, leaving 12 bases between them. The length of the CDR3 is 16 residues. Germline assignment: CDR1 SGHRS and CDR2 YFSETQ. In DNA form, the CDR3 reads TGCGCCAGCAGCTTGGCCCCCACAGGACACCAAGAGACCCAGTACTTC. Amino acids: CASSLAPTGHQETQYF.

The CDR3 region has the DNA TGTGCCATCAGTGAGAGGGCGGGGGGGCATGTAGATACGCAGTATTTT. This translates into CAISERAGGHVDTQYF. The rearrangement joins TRBV10-3 to TRBJ2-3, with 9 bases matching TRBD2. The germline V gene encodes CDR1 ENHRY and CDR2 SYGVKD. CDR3 length: 16 residues. Unmatched junction bases numbered 8, after V lost 2 bases and J lost 5 bases.

The rearrangement uses TRBV27 and TRBJ2-7; D remains unclear. V was cut by 2 bases and J by 2 bases, with 7 bases left in between. This CDR3 has 13 residues. Germline loops: CDR1 MNHEY, CDR2 SMNVEV (reference sequence). The CDR3 DNA reads as TGTGCCAGCAGTTTAAGCCCAACCTACGAGCAGTACTTC. It encodes CASSLSPTYEQYF.